This note documents a single T cell receptor (beta chain) sequence. Data came from immunoSEQ multiplex PCR; TCRdb stores just in-frame clones and leaves some out. Found here are about 350,000 clones, roughly nine tenths of them singletons; the top ten hold around 5.8%. The sample belongs to a study of Ad26.COV2.S vaccination and SARS-CoV-2 variants. Treatment meaning: 15 to 20 received Ad26.COV2.S at low or high dose, single or two shots; five or six received placebo; per-sample allocation not given. The study sampled participants on day 63 after the first vaccine or placebo injection. From germline, CDR1 is MNHEY and CDR2 SVGAGI. The junction had 9 bases not matched to a gene; V was cut back by 5 bases and J by 10 bases. The CDR3 runs to 13 residues.

The rearrangement links TRBV6-5 to TRBJ1-1, with 8 bases lining up with TRBD1. The TCR originated in a person aged 18-60 years who received the Ad26.COV2.S COVID-19 vaccine or a placebo. Sequences were derived from peripheral blood, sampled in a trial of Ad26.COV2.S vaccine versus placebo. In DNA, the CDR3 is TGTGCCAGCAGTAGGACAGGGAACGTCGGAGCTTTCTTT. Protein: CASSRTGNVGAFF.